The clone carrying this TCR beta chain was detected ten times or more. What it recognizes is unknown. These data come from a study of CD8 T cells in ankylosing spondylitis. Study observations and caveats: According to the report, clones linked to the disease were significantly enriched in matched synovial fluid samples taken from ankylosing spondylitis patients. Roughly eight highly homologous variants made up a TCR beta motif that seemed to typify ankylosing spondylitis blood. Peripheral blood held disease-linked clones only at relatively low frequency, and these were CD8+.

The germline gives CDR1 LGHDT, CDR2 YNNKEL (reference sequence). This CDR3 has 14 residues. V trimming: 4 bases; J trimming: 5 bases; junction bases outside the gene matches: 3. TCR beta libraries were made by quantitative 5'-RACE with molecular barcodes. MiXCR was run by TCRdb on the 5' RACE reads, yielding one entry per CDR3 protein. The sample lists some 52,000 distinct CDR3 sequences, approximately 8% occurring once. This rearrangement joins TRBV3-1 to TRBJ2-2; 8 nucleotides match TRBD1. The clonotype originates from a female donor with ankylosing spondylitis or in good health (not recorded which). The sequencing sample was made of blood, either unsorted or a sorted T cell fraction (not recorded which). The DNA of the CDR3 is TGTGCCAGCAGCCCGAGACAGGGGACCGGGGAGCTGTTTTTT. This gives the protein CASSPRQGTGELFF.